These 15 T cell receptor beta chains came from one sample sequenced in a study of CD4+ T cells in melanoma. TCRdb's copy holds only in-frame clones and misses some; the assay was immunoSEQ multiplex PCR. This sample has about 140,000 clones; around 90% occur once, and the top ten carry 1.5% to 1.7%. The receptors come from a human donor with melanoma.

The V call is TRBV5-1, the J call TRBJ2-7; D is uncertain. The CDR3 loop spans 12 amino acids. Trimming removed 0 bases from V and 7 bases from J, with 8 bases in between. Germline assignment: CDR1 SGHRS and CDR2 YFSETQ. The CDR3 spells CASSLVLGEQYF. The CDR3 coding sequence is TGCGCCAGCAGCTTGGTGCTGGGGGAGCAGTACTTC.

The V gene is TRBV2, the J gene TRBJ2-5; D is possibly TRBD2 (6 bases). CDR3 length: 15 residues. The germline V gene has CDR1 SNHLY and CDR2 FYNNEI. Trimming shortened V by 6 bases and J by 1 base, and 15 bases separated the two germline ends. CDR3 amino acids: CASSYSAGTQETQYF. CDR3 in DNA: TGTGCCAGCAGCTACAGCGCGGGGACCCAAGAGACCCAGTACTTC.

V is TRBV11-2 and J is TRBJ1-2, with D maybe TRBD1 (6 bases). V lost 3 bases and J lost 8, with 16 bases in between. Germline CDR1 SGHAT, CDR2 FQNNGV. This CDR3 is 14 amino acids long. For the CDR3, the DNA is TGTGCCAGCAGCTTGGGCAGGGGAGAACAAGGCTACACCTTC. This translates into CASSLGRGEQGYTF.

The V and J genes are TRBV19 and TRBJ1-5; 10 bases agree with TRBD1. V was pared by 6 bases and J by 3 bases, with 8 bases of the junction left unmatched. Germline-derived CDR1 and CDR2 are LNHDA and SQIVND (reference sequence). This CDR3 has 16 amino acids. This chain's CDR3 is CASSPDRGGDNQPQHF. For the CDR3, the DNA is TGTGCCAGTAGCCCGGACAGGGGGGGAGACAATCAGCCCCAGCATTTT.

V is TRBV5-1 and J is TRBJ2-7, with D possibly TRBD2 on 5 matching bases. Trimming shortened V by 4 bases and J by 4 bases, and 12 bases separated the two germline ends. Germline assignment: CDR1 SGHRS and CDR2 YFSETQ. CDR3 length equals 13 residues. CDR3 sequence (DNA): TGCGCCAGCAGCCTCCAGGCGGGTTACGAGCAGTACTTC. This codes for CASSLQAGYEQYF.

The chain recombines TRBV9 with TRBJ2-7; 9 bases line up with TRBD2. The germline V gene has CDR1 SGDLS and CDR2 YYNGEE. The CDR3 is 15 amino acids. The J segment lost 2 bases and the V segment lost 0 bases, leaving 3 bases of the junction unmatched. CDR3 in amino acids: CASSVGASGTYEQYF. DNA of the CDR3: TGTGCCAGCAGCGTAGGGGCTAGCGGGACCTACGAGCAGTACTTC.

The rearrangement joins TRBV29-1 to TRBJ1-2, with D possibly being TRBD1 (5 bases). The germline V gene has CDR1 SQVTM and CDR2 ANQGSEA. The V gene lost 5 bases and the J gene lost 8 bases, with 15 bases spanning the gap. This CDR3 has 12 residues. The chain's CDR3 is CSVSSGRDGYTF. The CDR3, as DNA: TGCAGCGTTTCCTCCGGCAGGGACGGCTACACCTTC.

The chain carries TRBV4-1 and TRBJ1-5; D remains unclear. Trimming cost V 3 bases and J 7 bases, with 10 bases left between them. CDR3 size: 13 residues. Looked up from germline, CDR1 is MGHRA and CDR2 is YSYEKL. DNA of the CDR3: TGCGCCAGCAGCCATGGGTTGGGACAGCCCCAGCATTTT. The encoded protein is CASSHGLGQPQHF.

This clone was seen a handful of times. V usage is TRBV4-2 and J usage is TRBJ1-1; D may be TRBD1 (5 bases). The CDR3 has 18 amino acids. The V end was cut by 1 base, the J end by 1 base, with 19 bases between. Germline values: CDR1 LGHNA, CDR2 YNFKEQ. DNA of the CDR3: TGTGCCAGCAGCCAAGTCTTCTCGGTCTGGCAGGGGAACACTGAAGCTTTCTTT. Its protein is CASSQVFSVWQGNTEAFF.

As regards this clone: This specimen includes other DNA sequences encoding the same CDR3. The chain is built from TRBV5-1 and TRBJ2-6; D is perhaps TRBD2 (6 bases). The CDR3 length is 15 residues. Trimming cost V 2 bases and J 2 bases, with 8 bases left between them. CDR1 is SGHRS, CDR2 YFSETQ, per germline. The CDR3 sequence is CASSLGGPGANVLTF. In DNA form, the CDR3 reads TGCGCCAGCAGCTTAGGAGGGCCTGGGGCCAACGTCCTGACTTTC.

This chain joins TRBV5-1 and TRBJ1-3; D perhaps matches TRBD1 (5 bases). The germline V gene encodes CDR1 SGHRS and CDR2 YFSETQ. V lost 4 bases to trimming and J lost 9 bases, with 20 bases between them. The CDR3 loop spans 15 amino acids. CDR3: CASSPLRGKDGTIYF. The CDR3 bases are TGCGCCAGCAGCCCCCTGCGGGGGAAGGATGGCACCATATATTTT.

CDR3 residues: CASSPQGGDQPQHF. The CDR3 coding sequence is TGTGCCAGCAGCCCACAGGGGGGGGATCAGCCCCAGCATTTT. The rearrangement links TRBV6-5 to TRBJ1-5, with 8 bases that match TRBD1. The CDR3 is 14 amino acids. Trimming took 6 bases from V and 5 from J; bases not matched to a gene: 6. Germline assignment: CDR1 MNHEY and CDR2 SVGAGI.

This rearrangement joins TRBV5-6 to TRBJ2-3, with 7 positions matching TRBD2. This CDR3 spans 16 amino acids. Germline lookup yields CDR1 SGHDT and CDR2 YYEEEE. J lost 0 bases, V lost 4 bases, and 8 bases had no gene match. CDR3 loop: CASSRKRGLSTDTQYF. The CDR3 coding sequence is TGTGCCAGCAGCCGAAAGCGGGGCCTAAGCACAGATACGCAGTATTTT.

This rearrangement joins TRBV4-1 to TRBJ2-7; D is undetermined. Germline V CDR1 and CDR2: MGHRA, YSYEKL. The CDR3 contains 15 residues. Between the trimmed V and J ends, which lost 1 base and 2 bases, there was a span of 12 bases. CDR3 sequence: CASSQVGHTPYEQYF. The CDR3 DNA reads TGCGCCAGCAGCCAAGTTGGCCATACACCCTACGAGCAGTACTTC.

As to this clone: Other DNA sequences from this sample encode an identical CDR3 as well. This chain links TRBV5-1 with TRBJ1-1; D ambiguous. CDR1 is SGHRS and CDR2 is YFSETQ in the germline V gene. The CDR3 runs to 13 residues. V shed 0 bases and J shed 1 base, with 4 bases lying between them. In DNA form, the CDR3 reads TGCGCCAGCAGCTTGGAGGCGAACACTGAAGCTTTCTTT. Residues: CASSLEANTEAFF.